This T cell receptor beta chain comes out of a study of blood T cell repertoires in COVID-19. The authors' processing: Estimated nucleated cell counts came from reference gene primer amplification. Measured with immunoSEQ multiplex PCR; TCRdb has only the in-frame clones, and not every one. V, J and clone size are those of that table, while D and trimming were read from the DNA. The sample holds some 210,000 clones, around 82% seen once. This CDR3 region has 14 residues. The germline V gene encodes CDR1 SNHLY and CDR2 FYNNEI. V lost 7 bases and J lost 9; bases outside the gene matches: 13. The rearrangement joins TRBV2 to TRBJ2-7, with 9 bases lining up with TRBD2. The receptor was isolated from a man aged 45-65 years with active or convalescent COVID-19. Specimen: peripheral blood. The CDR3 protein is CASTRVAGGPGQYF. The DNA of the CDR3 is TGTGCCAGCACCCGAGTGGCGGGAGGGCCGGGGCAGTACTTC.